Presented here are 20 T cell receptor beta chains from one specimen sequenced in a study of OX40 agonist ivuxolimab in advanced cancers. Sequenced by immunoSEQ multiplex PCR; TCRdb stores in-frame clones only, minus some. The sample contains under 20,000 clones, 75% to 85% of which appear only once. The sample in question was CD4+ or CD8+ T cells sorted from blood, obtained in a trial of the OX40 agonist ivuxolimab. The receptors were sampled from an adult with an advanced solid tumor such as melanoma, head and neck, liver or kidney cancer.

This chain joins TRBV11-1 and TRBJ2-1; no firm D call. CDR1 SGHAT and CDR2 FQDESV come from the germline V gene (reference sequence). Trimming left V 8 bases short and J 8 bases short, with 13 bases between. The CDR3 has 12 amino acids. The CDR3 sequence: CASGRDYDEQFF. The CDR3 region has the DNA TGTGCCAGCGGAAGGGATTACGATGAGCAGTTCTTC.

The chain joins TRBV6-6 to TRBJ1-1, with 7 nucleotides matching TRBD1. CDR1 is MNHNY, CDR2 SVGAGI, per germline (reference sequence). The ends lost 4 bases at V and 1 base at J; junction bases unmatched: 9. The CDR3 is 16 amino acids. In DNA form, the CDR3 reads TGTGCCAGCAGTTCTACCCCCGGGACAGCGAACACTGAAGCTTTCTTT. Protein sequence: CASSSTPGTANTEAFF.

The J gene is TRBJ2-4, the V gene TRBV28, with D possibly being TRBD1 (6 bases). Trimming left V 5 bases short and J 2 bases short, with 19 bases between. This CDR3 is built from 17 residues. Germline V gene sequence: CDR1 MDHEN, CDR2 SYDVKM. The CDR3 sequence is CASSGWLWDKTKNIQYF. The CDR3 bases are TGTGCCAGCAGTGGTTGGTTATGGGACAAGACCAAAAACATTCAGTACTTC.

The chain is built from TRBV5-4 and TRBJ1-4; D perhaps matches TRBD1 (6 bases). The CDR3 has 14 residues. Trimming took 2 bases from V and 7 from J, leaving 12 bases between them. The germline CDR1 and CDR2 sequences are SGHNT and YYREEE (reference sequence). The CDR3, as DNA: TGTGCCAGCAGCTTACAGGGCGGGAGTGAAAAACTGTTTTTT. Translation gives CASSLQGGSEKLFF.

The CDR3 here is CAISDLAGAYEQYF. CDR3 sequence (DNA): TGTGCCATCAGTGATTTGGCGGGAGCCTACGAGCAGTACTTC. This rearrangement joins TRBV10-3 to TRBJ2-7; 7 nucleotides agree with TRBD2. The V gene's germline CDR1 is ENHRY and CDR2 SYGVKD. There are 14 residues in the CDR3. V lost 3 bases and J lost 2; bases outside the gene matches: 4.

This clone was observed a handful of times. The chain links TRBV11-3 to TRBJ2-1; D ambiguous. This CDR3 spans 16 amino acids. Germline CDR1 reads SGHNT; CDR2 reads YENEEA. V was trimmed by 4 bases and J by 2 bases, leaving 15 bases between them. The CDR3 region has the DNA TGTGCCAGCAGCTCCTACGAAGATAGCCCCTACAATGAGCAGTTCTTC. It yields the protein CASSSYEDSPYNEQFF.

V and J are TRBV6-5 and TRBJ1-3, with D uncertain. This CDR3 has 15 residues. V was cut by 2 bases and J by 0 bases, with 8 bases left in between. Per germline, CDR1 MNHEY and CDR2 SVGAGI. The CDR3: CASSYAATSGNTIYF. As DNA, the CDR3 is TGTGCCAGCAGTTACGCGGCGACCTCTGGAAACACCATATATTTT.

Written as DNA, the CDR3 is TGTGCCTGGAGTGTAGCAAACACCATATATTTT. This codes for CAWSVANTIYF. The gene calls are TRBV30 and TRBJ1-3; no clear D gene. The V end was cut by 0 bases, the J end by 6 bases, with 3 bases between. Germline assignment: CDR1 GTSNPN and CDR2 SVGIG (reference sequence). The CDR3 runs to 11 residues.

The chain links TRBV6-5 to TRBJ2-5; 11 bases are shared with TRBD1. The DNA end favors TRBJ2-7, so the J call may be wrong. The CDR3 consists of 14 residues. Germline values: CDR1 MNHEY, CDR2 SVGAGI. The CDR3 protein is CATLRDRGSYEQYF. CDR3 DNA: TGTGCCACGCTGCGGGACAGGGGGTCCTACGAGCAGTACTTC.

V usage is TRBV7-3 and J usage is TRBJ2-1; TRBD2 aligns across 11 bases. Germline V gene data show CDR1 as SGHTA and CDR2 as FQGTGA. V dropped 5 bases and J dropped 10; count of bases not matched to a gene: 7. The CDR3 consists of 14 residues. The CDR3 DNA is TGTGCCAGCAGCCAAGACCGACTAGCGGGGGAGCAGTTCTTC. Residues: CASSQDRLAGEQFF.

By share, this clone ranks as large. This sample includes further DNA sequences coding for the same CDR3. The chain carries TRBV5-1 and TRBJ1-2; TRBD1 agrees at 8 bases. This CDR3 region has 14 residues. CDR1 is SGHRS, CDR2 YFSETQ, per germline. Trimming took 2 bases from V and 6 from J; bases not matched to a gene: 6. In DNA, the CDR3 is TGCGCCAGCAGCTTTGGGACAGGCTCTAATGGCTACACCTTC. Amino acids: CASSFGTGSNGYTF. The whole variable domain, remainder taken from reference TRBV5-1 and TRBJ1-2, is KAGVTQTPRYLIKTRGQQVTLSCSPISGHRSVSWYQQTPGQGLQFLFEYFSETQRNKGNFPGRFSGRQFSNSRSEMNVSTLELGDSALYLCASSFGTGSNGYTFGSGTRLTVV.

The gene calls are TRBV11-2 and TRBJ2-6, with 7 bases fitting TRBD1. Germline V gene data show CDR1 as SGHAT and CDR2 as FQNNGV. Trimming took 0 bases from V and 2 from J; bases not matched to a gene: 10. The CDR3 totals 19 residues. CDR3 region: CASSLEGTGQRTGANVLTF. For the CDR3, the DNA is TGTGCCAGCAGCTTAGAGGGCACGGGACAGCGAACTGGGGCCAACGTCCTGACTTTC.

This clone showed up just a few times. The V call is TRBV7-9, the J call TRBJ1-6; 8 nucleotides line up with TRBD1. The CDR3 is 17 residues long. The trim removed 5 bases at V and 2 bases at J, leaving 8 bases unmatched. The germline V gene has CDR1 SEHNR and CDR2 FQNEAQ (reference sequence). This CDR3 is CASSLDRGTTYNSPLHF. The CDR3 nucleotides are TGTGCCAGCAGCCTCGACAGGGGCACAACCTATAATTCACCCCTCCACTTT. Full variable domain (remainder filled in from reference TRBV7-9 and TRBJ1-6): DTGVSQNPRHKITKRGQNVTFRCDPISEHNRLYWYRQTLGQGPEFLTYFQNEAQLEKSRLLSDRFSAERPKGSFSTLEIQRTEQGDSAMYLCASSLDRGTTYNSPLHFGNGTRLTVT.

In its sample, this clone was seen a few times. The J gene is TRBJ2-7, the V gene TRBV9; D is tentatively TRBD1 or TRBD2 (5 bases each). Germline assignment: CDR1 SGDLS and CDR2 YYNGEE. Deletions cut 3 bases from V and 6 bases from J, with 19 bases between. This CDR3 is built from 15 residues. The DNA of the CDR3 is TGTGCCAGCAGCGCCCACACTGGGGGTCCCTCCGAGCAGTACTTC. Protein product: CASSAHTGGPSEQYF.

The chain carries TRBV27 and TRBJ2-3, with D perhaps matching TRBD2 (5 bases). Germline CDR1 is MNHEY and CDR2 is SMNVEV (reference sequence). The germline V and J ends were trimmed by 2 bases and 3 bases, with 18 bases remaining between them. The CDR3 sequence is 17 residues long. The CDR3 coding sequence is TGTGCCAGCAGTTTAGGGAGACCCCGCCTAAGAACAGATACGCAGTATTTT. Its translation: CASSLGRPRLRTDTQYF.

Here the CDR3 reads CASKDPGSSTDTQYF. CDR3 in DNA: TGTGCCAGCAAGGACCCGGGTTCTAGCACAGATACGCAGTATTTT. This chain uses TRBV7-3 with TRBJ2-3; D is unresolved. Germline CDR1 is SGHTA and CDR2 is FQGTGA. V was trimmed by 7 bases and J by 0 bases, leaving 14 bases between them. The CDR3 has 15 amino acids.

This clone was detected a few times. The rearrangement joins TRBV29-1 to TRBJ2-7, with TRBD1 identical over 7 bases. Trimming at V came to 7 bases and at J to 3 bases, leaving 3 bases not matched to a gene. This CDR3 has 11 residues. Germline CDR1 reads SQVTM; CDR2 reads ANQGSEA. The CDR3 DNA reads as TGCAGCGCTGGGACAGTCTACGAGCAGTACTTC. It is translated as CSAGTVYEQYF.

This clone occurred a few times. This sequence joins TRBV6-4 and TRBJ1-1; D gene ambiguous. The germline V gene has CDR1 MRHNA and CDR2 SNTAGT. The CDR3 spans 15 residues. V was clipped by 3 bases and J by 2 bases, with 13 bases between them. CDR3 sequence (DNA): TGTGCCAGCAGTGATTTAGACACCTTAAACACTGAAGCTTTCTTT. Translation: CASSDLDTLNTEAFF.

The chain has TRBV6-6 and TRBJ1-5; TRBD1 is a possible D gene (5 bases). Germline V gene lookup returns CDR1 MNHNY and CDR2 SVGAGI (reference sequence). The V end lost 6 bases, the J end lost 6 bases, and 18 bases lay between the germline ends. The CDR3 has 15 residues. CDR3 amino acids: CASSRPVGGGQPQHF. The CDR3, as DNA: TGTGCCAGCAGCCGACCCGTGGGGGGAGGTCAGCCCCAGCATTTT.

The rearrangement links TRBV10-3 to TRBJ1-4; D may be TRBD1 (5 bases). CDR1 ENHRY and CDR2 SYGVKD come from the germline V gene. There are 15 residues in the CDR3. Between the trimmed V and J ends, which lost 4 bases and 0 bases, there was a span of 9 bases. The CDR3 nucleotides read TGTGCCATCAGTGGAGGGGCTGCAACTAATGAAAAACTGTTTTTT. This encodes CAISGGAATNEKLFF.